A single sample gave rise to the 27 T cell receptor beta chains below, sequenced in a study of T cells after somatic rescue of genetic block. Data came from immunoSEQ multiplex PCR; TCRdb stores just in-frame clones and leaves some out. The sample has 110,000 or so clones; under 95% are singletons. The sequenced sample consisted of peripheral blood mononuclear cells (PBMCs). Receptor source: a woman younger than 35.

J is TRBJ1-4 and V is TRBV14; 8 bases are a match to TRBD1. The CDR3 is 13 amino acids. Trimming cost V 7 bases and J 7 bases; bases outside gene matches: 5. The germline V gene encodes CDR1 SGHDN and CDR2 FVKESK. The CDR3 loop is CASNQGAGEKLFF. Here the CDR3 DNA reads TGTGCCAGCAACCAGGGGGCTGGTGAAAAACTGTTTTTT.

V is TRBV29-1 and J is TRBJ2-1; the D gene is possibly TRBD1 (6 bases). The CDR3 covers 15 residues. The germline gives CDR1 SQVTM, CDR2 ANQGSEA. The V end was cut by 1 base, the J end by 7 bases, with 17 bases between. CDR3 sequence (DNA): TGCAGCGTTGAAGGACCGGCAGGGGTATGGAATGAGCAGTTCTTC. Translation gives CSVEGPAGVWNEQFF.

The chain uses TRBV4-2 and TRBJ1-5, with 10 bases fitting TRBD1. The CDR3 covers 17 residues. Germline V gene sequence: CDR1 LGHNA, CDR2 YNFKEQ. The V gene end was trimmed by 4 bases and the J gene end by 6 bases; junction bases not matched to a gene: 12. The CDR3 here is CASSPGGTGDRGQPQHF. CDR3 DNA sequence: TGTGCCAGCAGCCCGGGTGGGACAGGGGATCGCGGTCAGCCCCAGCATTTT.

V is TRBV7-6 and J is TRBJ2-1; D is unresolved. V lost 4 bases to trimming and J lost 6 bases, with 10 bases between them. Looked up from germline, CDR1 is SGHVS and CDR2 is FNYEAQ. The CDR3 is 13 residues long. The CDR3 sequence is CASSSLLGNEQFF. The CDR3 DNA reads TGTGCCAGCAGCTCCTTACTTGGCAATGAGCAGTTCTTC.

The rearrangement joins TRBV5-4 to TRBJ1-6, with D unclear. The germline V gene has CDR1 SGHNT and CDR2 YYREEE (reference sequence). V lost 2 bases and J 7 bases, leaving 4 bases between the germline ends. The CDR3 consists of 12 residues. The CDR3 is CASSFENSPLHF. The CDR3 DNA reads TGTGCCAGCAGCTTTGAAAATTCACCCCTCCACTTT.

Here the CDR3 reads CASSPTGGETQYF. The DNA of the CDR3 is TGTGCCAGCAGCCCGACAGGGGGAGAGACCCAGTACTTC. The rearrangement joins TRBV11-2 to TRBJ2-5, with TRBD1 matching 9 bases. With 5 bases clipped from V and 4 bases from J, the junction kept 2 bases outside the gene matches. CDR1 is SGHAT and CDR2 is FQNNGV in the germline V gene. The CDR3 runs to 13 residues.

The chain carries TRBV29-1 and TRBJ2-3; D gene uncertain. The length of the CDR3 is 12 residues. Trimming took 5 bases from V and 0 from J, leaving 6 bases between them. Per germline, CDR1 SQVTM and CDR2 ANQGSEA. The chain's CDR3 is CSVKRSTDTQYF. The CDR3 nucleotides are TGCAGCGTTAAGAGAAGCACAGATACGCAGTATTTT.

The chain combines TRBV9 with TRBJ2-6, with D uncertain. The germline V and J ends were trimmed by 3 bases and 2 bases, with 0 bases remaining between them. Germline values: CDR1 SGDLS, CDR2 YYNGEE. The CDR3 has 12 residues. The CDR3 nucleotides read TGTGCCAGCAGCGCTGGGGCCAACGTCCTGACTTTC. Translation: CASSAGANVLTF.

V usage is TRBV5-1 and J usage is TRBJ2-2; D is possibly TRBD1 (6 bases). The germline CDR1 and CDR2 sequences are SGHRS and YFSETQ. With 4 bases removed from V and 6 bases from J, the gap between germline ends came to 10 bases. The CDR3 spans 13 residues. CDR3: CASSQGLPGELFF. CDR3 nucleotides: TGCGCCAGCAGCCAGGGGCTTCCCGGGGAGCTGTTTTTT.

V gene TRBV6-1 combines with J gene TRBJ2-3; D might be TRBD1 (6 bases). The V gene's germline CDR1 is MNHNS and CDR2 SASEGT. The CDR3 covers 15 residues. Trimming cost V 4 bases and J 2 bases, with 13 bases left between them. The CDR3 DNA sequence: TGTGCCAGCAGTGTCAGGGGACCCTACACAGATACGCAGTATTTT. It translates to CASSVRGPYTDTQYF.

The V and J genes are TRBV12-5 and TRBJ1-4; TRBD1 might be the D (5 bases). Trimming took off 1 base at V and 7 bases at J, with 13 bases between the two ends. Per the germline V gene, CDR1 is LGHNT and CDR2 is FRNRAP. The CDR3 is made up of 15 amino acids. The CDR3 region has the DNA TGTGCTAGTGGTTTGGAAGGTGGGGGGAGTGAAAAACTGTTTTTT. Its protein product is CASGLEGGGSEKLFF.

The chain carries TRBV7-2 and TRBJ1-1, with unresolved D. Germline-derived CDR1 and CDR2 are SGHTA and FQGNSA. The V gene lost 6 bases and the J gene lost 5 bases, with 4 bases spanning the gap. The CDR3 contains 10 residues. The CDR3 DNA reads TGTGCCAGCAGGGGAACTGAAGCTTTCTTT. This gives the protein CASRGTEAFF.

This rearrangement joins TRBV5-4 to TRBJ1-2, with D possibly TRBD1 on 6 matching bases. Germline CDR1 is SGHNT and CDR2 is YYREEE (reference sequence). The V gene lost 4 bases and the J gene lost 2 bases, with 9 bases spanning the gap. CDR3 length: 13 amino acids. The CDR3 DNA reads TGTGCCAGCAGCAGAGACAGGAACTATGGCTACACCTTC. Protein: CASSRDRNYGYTF.

The chain is built from TRBV27 and TRBJ1-2; 8 nucleotides agree with TRBD1. V was clipped by 5 bases and J by 2 bases; unmatched bases: 10. The CDR3 has 16 amino acids. Germline CDR1 MNHEY, CDR2 SMNVEV (reference sequence). In nucleotides, the CDR3 is TGTGCCAGCAGTACCGGCCTAGGACAGGGCAACTATGGCTACACCTTC. This sequence encodes CASSTGLGQGNYGYTF.

The gene calls are TRBV7-3 and TRBJ2-1; 10 nucleotides align to TRBD1. The V and J ends lost 2 bases and 4 bases, in that order; junction bases with no gene match: 2. The CDR3 is made up of 15 amino acids. CDR1 is SGHTA, CDR2 FQGTGA, per germline. The CDR3 loop reads CASSLGQGEYNEQFF. CDR3 DNA sequence: TGTGCCAGCAGCTTAGGACAGGGGGAATACAATGAGCAGTTCTTC.

The chain is built from TRBV10-2 and TRBJ1-4; possible D gene TRBD1, 5 bases. The germline V and J ends were trimmed by 3 bases and 6 bases, with 14 bases remaining between them. The germline V gene has CDR1 WSHSY and CDR2 SAAADI. The CDR3 runs 15 residues. The CDR3 DNA reads TGCGCCAGCAGTGACGGGGCTTTCCCAGATGAAAAACTGTTTTTT. This gives the protein CASSDGAFPDEKLFF.

V usage is TRBV5-4 and J usage is TRBJ1-1; no clear D. The CDR3 totals 13 residues. CDR1 is SGHNT and CDR2 is YYREEE in the germline V gene (reference sequence). Trimming left V 2 bases short and J 6 bases short, with 11 bases between. In DNA, the CDR3 is TGTGCCAGCAGCTTTATAACCCTCCCTGAAGCTTTCTTT. Amino acids: CASSFITLPEAFF.

V and J are TRBV18 and TRBJ1-1, with D possibly TRBD1 on 5 matching bases. This CDR3 is 16 amino acids long. Trimming took off 1 base at V and 1 base at J, with 13 bases between the two ends. The V gene's germline CDR1 is KGHSH and CDR2 LQKENI. The CDR3 here is CASSPRAGTGNTEAFF. For the CDR3, the DNA is TGTGCCAGCTCACCACGGGCAGGGACGGGGAACACTGAAGCTTTCTTT.

The V call is TRBV30, the J call TRBJ2-1; the D is unclear. The CDR3 totals 14 residues. Trimming left V 4 bases short and J 0 bases short, with 10 bases between. Germline CDR1 is GTSNPN and CDR2 is SVGIG (reference sequence). CDR3 in amino acids: CAWNPTGSYNEQFF. CDR3 DNA sequence: TGTGCCTGGAACCCTACGGGCTCCTACAATGAGCAGTTCTTC.

The V gene is TRBV7-3, the J gene TRBJ2-1; 10 bases fit TRBD1. CDR3 length equals 15 residues. J was trimmed by 4 bases and V by 5 bases; bases with no gene match: 5. CDR1 is SGHTA and CDR2 is FQGTGA in the germline V gene. The CDR3 reads CASSPRQGAYNEQFF. The CDR3 nucleotides read TGTGCCAGCAGCCCCCGACAGGGGGCTTACAATGAGCAGTTCTTC.

This chain joins TRBV4-2 and TRBJ2-5, with 9 bases fitting TRBD2. V lost 0 bases, J lost 5 bases, and 7 bases stayed unmatched. The CDR3 extends over 16 amino acids. Germline lookup yields CDR1 LGHNA and CDR2 YNFKEQ. CDR3 nucleotide sequence: TGTGCCAGCAGCCAAGATGGGGCGGGGGGGCCTGAGACCCAGTACTTC. This gives the protein CASSQDGAGGPETQYF.

The rearrangement joins TRBV9 to TRBJ2-3; 10 positions match TRBD2. V was pared by 0 bases and J by 3 bases, with 4 bases of the junction left unmatched. CDR3 length: 16 residues. Germline V gene lookup returns CDR1 SGDLS and CDR2 YYNGEE. CDR3 sequence reads: CASSVEPLAGTDTQYF. The DNA of the CDR3 is TGTGCCAGCAGCGTAGAACCACTAGCGGGGACAGATACGCAGTATTTT.

The chain carries TRBV7-2 and TRBJ2-2; D possibly corresponds to TRBD2 (5 bases). There are 12 residues in the CDR3. Trimming left V 5 bases short and J 12 bases short, with 13 bases between. Germline-derived CDR1 and CDR2 are SGHTA and FQGNSA. The CDR3 is CASSKDSHKLFF. DNA for the CDR3: TGTGCCAGCAGCAAGGACTCACATAAGCTGTTTTTT.

The rearrangement joins TRBV7-2 to TRBJ2-5; TRBD2 matches 13 bases. Germline V lookup: CDR1 SGHTA, CDR2 FQGNSA. This CDR3 is 15 amino acids long. V lost 5 bases, J lost 5 bases, and 5 bases stayed unmatched. CDR3 residues: CASSVGLAGVETQYF. DNA for the CDR3: TGTGCCAGCAGCGTTGGACTAGCGGGGGTGGAGACCCAGTACTTC.

The CDR3 spells CASSGTGPRSGNTIYF. CDR3 nucleotides: TGTGCCAGCAGTGGGACAGGTCCACGCTCTGGAAACACCATATATTTT. V gene TRBV6-1 combines with J gene TRBJ1-3; 7 nucleotides agree with TRBD1. CDR1 and CDR2 (germline): MNHNS, SASEGT. CDR3 length equals 16 residues. The V gene end was trimmed by 4 bases and the J gene end by 0 bases; junction bases not matched to a gene: 6.

V gene TRBV11-2 combines with J gene TRBJ1-2; 7 positions agree with TRBD1. Unmatched junction bases numbered 13, after V lost 5 bases and J lost 7 bases. This CDR3 is built from 15 residues. CDR1 is SGHAT and CDR2 is FQNNGV in the germline V gene. DNA of the CDR3: TGTGCCAGCAGCCGAACGGACAGGAGCAGGGGTGGCTACACCTTC. Protein: CASSRTDRSRGGYTF.

J is TRBJ1-3 and V is TRBV5-1, with D perhaps matching TRBD1 (6 bases). The CDR3 runs 15 residues. Germline V gives CDR1 SGHRS, CDR2 YFSETQ. The ends were cut back, 2 bases at V and 0 bases at J, with 9 bases in the middle. The chain's CDR3 is CASSLDRFSGNTIYF. The CDR3 nucleotides are TGCGCCAGCAGCTTAGACAGGTTCTCTGGAAACACCATATATTTT.